What follows are 21 T cell receptor beta chains derived from one specimen sequenced in a study of cytomegalovirus exposure and HLA in healthy donors. PCR was performed using 60 Vbeta and 13 Jbeta primers. The repertoire was sequenced with immunoSEQ multiplex PCR; TCRdb's copy has only in-frame clones and lacks some. The sample has roughly 130,000 clones, approximately 65% seen once; the top ten hold 1.5%. The sequencing input was PBMCs. These receptor sequences come from a man aged 18 to 35 in good health and CMV-seronegative.

The rearrangement links TRBV6-5 to TRBJ2-5; D may be TRBD2 (6 bases). The germline gives CDR1 MNHEY, CDR2 SVGAGI. The CDR3 covers 14 residues. The V and J ends lost 5 bases and 4 bases respectively, with 14 bases between them. This CDR3 is CASSQNLGGETQYF. In DNA, the CDR3 is TGTGCCAGCAGTCAGAACCTGGGGGGAGAGACCCAGTACTTC.

This clone occurred a few times. V gene TRBV11-2 combines with J gene TRBJ1-1, with D uncertain. Trimming stripped 0 bases from V and 8 bases from J, with 10 bases between. Per the germline V gene, CDR1 is SGHAT and CDR2 is FQNNGV. This CDR3 comprises 13 residues. The chain's CDR3 is CASSLDVGREAFF. The CDR3, as DNA: TGTGCCAGCAGCTTAGATGTAGGGAGGGAAGCTTTCTTT.

This clone was picked up a small number of times. The chain uses TRBV18 and TRBJ1-5; D remains unclear. The CDR3 spans 15 residues. CDR1 is KGHSH, CDR2 LQKENI, per germline. Trimming shortened V by 3 bases and J by 4 bases, and 13 bases separated the two germline ends. The CDR3 DNA reads TGTGCCAGCTCACCTGTAGACACCCCAAATCAGCCCCAGCATTTT. Protein product: CASSPVDTPNQPQHF.

The J gene is TRBJ2-1, the V gene TRBV9; TRBD2 matches at 8 bases. The CDR3 contains 16 residues. Germline trimming cut 0 bases from V and 7 bases from J; bases unmatched to any gene: 9. Per the germline V gene, CDR1 is SGDLS and CDR2 is YYNGEE. In DNA form, the CDR3 reads TGTGCCAGCAGCGTAGACCCAGCGGGAGCAAGGAATGAGCAGTTCTTC. Translating it yields CASSVDPAGARNEQFF.

The genes are TRBV28 and TRBJ1-1, with D perhaps TRBD1 (6 bases). CDR1 and CDR2 (germline): MDHEN, SYDVKM. The CDR3 totals 13 residues. V shed 5 bases and J shed 0 bases, with 7 bases lying between them. The chain's CDR3 is CASSQGMNTEAFF. CDR3 in DNA: TGTGCCAGCAGTCAGGGGATGAACACTGAAGCTTTCTTT. The full variable domain, its missing parts supplied by reference TRBV28 and TRBJ1-1, is DVKVTQSSRYLVKRTGEKVFLECVQDMDHENMFWYRQDPGLGLRLIYFSYDVKMKEKGDIPEGYSVSREKKERFSLILESASTNQTSMYLCASSQGMNTEAFFGQGTRLTVV.

The chain is built from TRBV6-6 and TRBJ2-7; 9 nucleotides line up with TRBD1. Unmatched junction bases numbered 13, after V lost 6 bases and J lost 7 bases. The CDR3 spans 15 residues. Germline CDR1 reads MNHNY; CDR2 reads SVGAGI (reference sequence). CDR3 region: CASSRLTGGVGEQYF. The DNA for the CDR3 is TGTGCCAGCAGCCGCTTGACAGGGGGAGTAGGGGAGCAGTACTTC.

The V gene is TRBV11-2, the J gene TRBJ1-1; no reliable D call. The CDR3 contains 16 residues. V lost 0 bases to trimming and J lost 3 bases, with 14 bases between them. From germline, CDR1 is SGHAT and CDR2 FQNNGV. The CDR3: CASSLDWRRVHTEAFF. DNA of the CDR3: TGTGCCAGCAGCTTAGACTGGAGACGGGTCCACACTGAAGCTTTCTTT.

This clone came up once. The chain combines TRBV19 with TRBJ2-5, with 14 bases matching TRBD2. Looked up from germline, CDR1 is LNHDA and CDR2 is SQIVND (reference sequence). Trimming at V came to 4 bases and at J to 5 bases, leaving 6 bases not matched to a gene. The CDR3 extends over 16 amino acids. The CDR3 DNA reads TGTGCCAGTAGTACCCGACTAGCGGGAGGGCTGGAGACCCAGTACTTC. Its translation is CASSTRLAGGLETQYF.

The chain recombines TRBV5-5 with TRBJ2-2; 9 nucleotides line up with TRBD1. CDR3 length equals 16 residues. In germline, CDR1 is SGHKS, CDR2 YYEKEE (reference sequence). After removal of 6 bases from V and 2 bases from J, the junction contained 8 bases not matched to a gene. This CDR3 is CASNPDRGINTGELFF. The CDR3 nucleotides read TGTGCCAGCAACCCCGACAGGGGGATTAACACCGGGGAGCTGTTTTTT.

This clone has only a few counts. The rearrangement links TRBV19 to TRBJ1-2, with D unclear. Trimming left V 1 base short and J 2 bases short, with 14 bases between. Germline CDR1 LNHDA, CDR2 SQIVND (reference sequence). CDR3 length: 16 amino acids. CDR3 in DNA: TGTGCCAGTAGTATAGGAGGAGGCGCCGGGAACTATGGCTACACCTTC. It is translated as CASSIGGGAGNYGYTF.

V gene TRBV2 combines with J gene TRBJ2-3; 7 bases agree with TRBD1. The CDR3 loop spans 16 amino acids. The germline CDR1 and CDR2 sequences are SNHLY and FYNNEI. V shed 4 bases, J shed 3 bases, and the junction held 10 bases outside the gene matches. DNA of the CDR3: TGTGCCAGCAGTGGAACAGGGGCCTCTTTTACAGATACGCAGTATTTT. Protein product: CASSGTGASFTDTQYF. Filled out from reference TRBV2 and TRBJ2-3, the complete variable domain reads EPEVTQTPSHQVTQMGQEVILRCVPISNHLYFYWYRQILGQKVEFLVSFYNNEISEKSEIFDDQFSVERPDGSNFTLKIRSTKLEDSAMYFCASSGTGASFTDTQYFGPGTRLTVL.

V and J are TRBV28 and TRBJ1-2; D is undetermined. Trimming took 6 bases from V and 6 from J, leaving 14 bases between them. Germline values: CDR1 MDHEN, CDR2 SYDVKM. The CDR3 covers 13 residues. The CDR3 reads CASSLRQPDGYTF. CDR3 nucleotides: TGTGCCAGCAGCCTCAGGCAGCCGGATGGCTACACCTTC.

This clone was detected only a few times. The V gene is TRBV7-2, the J gene TRBJ2-5; D is perhaps TRBD1 (5 bases). The CDR3 sequence is 14 residues long. CDR1 SGHTA and CDR2 FQGNSA come from the germline V gene. V was trimmed by 2 bases and J by 5 bases, leaving 12 bases between them. CDR3 sequence: CASSLRQGRETQYF. DNA of the CDR3: TGTGCCAGCAGCTTAAGGCAGGGTCGGGAGACCCAGTACTTC.

This clone was seen a single time. The V call is TRBV6-1, the J call TRBJ1-1, with D possibly TRBD1 on 5 matching bases. The germline gives CDR1 MNHNS, CDR2 SASEGT. With 2 bases removed from V and 6 bases from J, the gap between germline ends came to 19 bases. This CDR3 has 16 residues. CDR3: CASSEPPAGIGAEAFF. CDR3 sequence (DNA): TGTGCCAGCAGTGAACCCCCCGCAGGGATAGGCGCTGAAGCTTTCTTT.

The CDR3 coding sequence is TGTGCCACCCACGTGCGGGGGCGATATGGCTACACCTTC. It is translated as CATHVRGRYGYTF. The J gene is TRBJ1-2, the V gene TRBV6-5; D may be TRBD1 (6 bases). V lost 10 bases, J lost 5 bases, and 17 bases lay in between. Looked up from germline, CDR1 is MNHEY and CDR2 is SVGAGI. This CDR3 spans 13 amino acids.

The chain is built from TRBV10-3 and TRBJ1-2; 7 bases fit TRBD1. This CDR3 is 14 amino acids long. Germline-derived CDR1 and CDR2 are ENHRY and SYGVKD. J lost 2 bases, V lost 11 bases, and 11 bases had no gene match. The CDR3 here is CAATGTAVNYGYTF. Written as DNA, the CDR3 is TGTGCCGCGACCGGGACAGCTGTAAACTATGGCTACACCTTC.

The rearrangement links TRBV4-3 to TRBJ2-5; D unresolved. The CDR3 covers 15 residues. V dropped 1 base and J dropped 4 bases, with 13 bases sitting between them. Per germline, CDR1 LGHNA and CDR2 YSLEER. This chain's CDR3 is CASSQGLGFPETQYF. CDR3 nucleotide sequence: TGCGCCAGCAGCCAAGGGCTCGGGTTCCCAGAGACCCAGTACTTC.

V is TRBV6-1 and J is TRBJ1-1; D possibly corresponds to TRBD1 (6 bases). V gave up 7 bases and J gave up 5 bases, with 17 bases separating them. This CDR3 region has 14 residues. Germline CDR1 reads MNHNS; CDR2 reads SASEGT. CDR3 coding DNA: TGTGCCAGCAATGTACAGGGATTTGGTACTGAAGCTTTCTTT. Translation gives CASNVQGFGTEAFF.

This chain connects TRBV7-9 to TRBJ1-2; 9 bases align to TRBD1. Trimming at V came to 1 base and at J to 4 bases, leaving 7 bases not matched to a gene. This CDR3 has 16 amino acids. Germline CDR1 reads SEHNR; CDR2 reads FQNEAQ (reference sequence). CDR3 bases: TGTGCCAGCAGCTTAGGGGACAGGGCGTTCCGCTATGGCTACACCTTC. Protein: CASSLGDRAFRYGYTF.

In this sample, this clone turned up once. V usage is TRBV25-1 and J usage is TRBJ1-2, with a possible D match to TRBD1 (5 bases). CDR3 size: 15 residues. Germline lookup yields CDR1 MGHDK and CDR2 SYGVNS. V gave up 3 bases and J gave up 4 bases, with 15 bases separating them. The CDR3 loop is CASSDSVDRRYGYTF. In nucleotides, the CDR3 is TGTGCCAGCAGTGATTCCGTCGACAGACGCTATGGCTACACCTTC.

The V call is TRBV6-1, the J call TRBJ2-2; D uncertain. This CDR3 spans 15 amino acids. Looked up from germline, CDR1 is MNHNS and CDR2 is SASEGT. Trimming cost V 6 bases and J 1 base, with 12 bases left between them. CDR3 region: CASSLAVLNTGELFF. CDR3 nucleotides: TGTGCCAGCAGCCTGGCAGTATTGAACACCGGGGAGCTGTTTTTT.